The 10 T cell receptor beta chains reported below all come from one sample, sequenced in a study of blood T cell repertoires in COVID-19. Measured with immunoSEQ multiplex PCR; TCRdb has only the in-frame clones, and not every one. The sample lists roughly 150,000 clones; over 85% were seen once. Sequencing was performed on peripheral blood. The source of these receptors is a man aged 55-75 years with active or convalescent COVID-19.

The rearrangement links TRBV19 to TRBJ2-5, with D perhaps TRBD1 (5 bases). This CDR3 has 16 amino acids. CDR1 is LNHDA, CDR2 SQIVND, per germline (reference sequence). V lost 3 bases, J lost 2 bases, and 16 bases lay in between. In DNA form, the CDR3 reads TGTGCCAGTAGTATTTGGGGCCCGACAGTGCAAGAGACCCAGTACTTC. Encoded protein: CASSIWGPTVQETQYF.

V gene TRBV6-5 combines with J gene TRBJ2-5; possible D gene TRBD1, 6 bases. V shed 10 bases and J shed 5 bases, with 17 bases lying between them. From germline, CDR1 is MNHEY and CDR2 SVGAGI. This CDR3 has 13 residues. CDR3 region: CAKSRAQGETQYF. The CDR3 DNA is TGTGCCAAATCCAGGGCCCAGGGGGAGACCCAGTACTTC.

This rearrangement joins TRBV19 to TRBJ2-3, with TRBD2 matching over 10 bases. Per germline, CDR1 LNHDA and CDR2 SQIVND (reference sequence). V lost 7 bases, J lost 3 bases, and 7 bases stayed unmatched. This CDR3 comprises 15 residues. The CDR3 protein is CASKKRGGLTDTQYF. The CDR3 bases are TGTGCCAGTAAAAAGCGGGGGGGTCTGACAGATACGCAGTATTTT.

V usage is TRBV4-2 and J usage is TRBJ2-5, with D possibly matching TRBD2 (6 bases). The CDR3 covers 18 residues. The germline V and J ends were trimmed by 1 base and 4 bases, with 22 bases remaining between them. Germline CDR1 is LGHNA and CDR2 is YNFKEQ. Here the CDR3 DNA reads TGTGCCAGCAGCCAAGCGAGTTTCGGGGGACTGGGGGGAGAGACCCAGTACTTC. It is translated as CASSQASFGGLGGETQYF.

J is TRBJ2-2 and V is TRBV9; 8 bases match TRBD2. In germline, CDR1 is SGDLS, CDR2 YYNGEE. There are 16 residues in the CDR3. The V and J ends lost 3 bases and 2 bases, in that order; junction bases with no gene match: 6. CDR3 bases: TGTGCCAGCAGCGCCCCGGGGGGGCCTAACACCGGGGAGCTGTTTTTT. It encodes CASSAPGGPNTGELFF.

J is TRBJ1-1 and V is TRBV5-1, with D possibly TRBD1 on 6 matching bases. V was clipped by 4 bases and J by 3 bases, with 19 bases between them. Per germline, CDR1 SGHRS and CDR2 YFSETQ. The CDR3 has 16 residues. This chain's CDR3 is CASSRGRGGRDTEAFF. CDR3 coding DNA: TGCGCCAGCAGCCGAGGCAGGGGCGGACGGGACACTGAAGCTTTCTTT.

As DNA, the CDR3 is TGTGCCAGTAGTAGAAATCCGGGGACCTACGAGCAGTACTTC. It translates to CASSRNPGTYEQYF. The rearrangement links TRBV19 to TRBJ2-7, with D perhaps TRBD2 (5 bases). This CDR3 has 14 amino acids. V lost 4 bases to trimming and J lost 2 bases, with 12 bases between them. The germline CDR1 and CDR2 sequences are LNHDA and SQIVND (reference sequence). Full variable domain (remainder filled in from reference TRBV19 and TRBJ2-7): DGGITQSPKYLFRKEGQNVTLSCEQNLNHDAMYWYRQDPGQGLRLIYYSQIVNDFQKGDIAEGYSVSREKKESFPLTVTSAQKNPTAFYLCASSRNPGTYEQYFGPGTRLTVT.

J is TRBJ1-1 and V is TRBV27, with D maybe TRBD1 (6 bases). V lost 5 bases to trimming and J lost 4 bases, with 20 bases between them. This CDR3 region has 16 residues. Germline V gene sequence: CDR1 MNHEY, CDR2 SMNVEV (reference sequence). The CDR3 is CASSPETGRKVTEAFF. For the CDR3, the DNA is TGTGCCAGCAGTCCAGAGACAGGCAGAAAGGTCACTGAAGCTTTCTTT.

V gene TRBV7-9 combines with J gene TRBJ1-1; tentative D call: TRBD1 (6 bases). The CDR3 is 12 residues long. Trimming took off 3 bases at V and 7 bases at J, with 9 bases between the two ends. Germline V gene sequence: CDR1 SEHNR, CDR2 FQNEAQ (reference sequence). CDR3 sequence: CASSLNRVEAFF. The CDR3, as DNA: TGTGCCAGCAGCTTGAACAGGGTTGAAGCTTTCTTT. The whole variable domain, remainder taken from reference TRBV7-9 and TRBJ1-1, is DTGVSQNPRHKITKRGQNVTFRCDPISEHNRLYWYRQTLGQGPEFLTYFQNEAQLEKSRLLSDRFSAERPKGSFSTLEIQRTEQGDSAMYLCASSLNRVEAFFGQGTRLTVV.

CDR3 protein: CSASRDSPYYGYTF. The CDR3, as DNA: TGCAGCGCGTCCCGGGACAGCCCTTACTATGGCTACACCTTC. The chain couples TRBV29-1 to TRBJ1-2; 7 bases fit TRBD1. The CDR3 covers 14 residues. The J segment lost 3 bases and the V segment lost 7 bases, leaving 11 bases of the junction unmatched. Germline CDR1 is SQVTM and CDR2 is ANQGSEA.